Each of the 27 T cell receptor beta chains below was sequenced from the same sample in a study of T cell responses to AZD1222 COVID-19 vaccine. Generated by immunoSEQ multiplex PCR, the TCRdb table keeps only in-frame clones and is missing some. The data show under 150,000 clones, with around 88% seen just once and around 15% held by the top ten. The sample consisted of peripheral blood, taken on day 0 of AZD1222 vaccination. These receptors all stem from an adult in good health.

The CDR3 protein is CASSMWDTNTGELFF. For the CDR3, the DNA is TGTGCCAGCAGTATGTGGGACACGAACACCGGGGAGCTGTTTTTT. The chain has TRBV28 and TRBJ2-2; maybe TRBD1 (6 bases). CDR3 length: 15 amino acids. V lost 5 bases and J 0 bases, leaving 10 bases between the germline ends. Germline loops: CDR1 MDHEN, CDR2 SYDVKM.

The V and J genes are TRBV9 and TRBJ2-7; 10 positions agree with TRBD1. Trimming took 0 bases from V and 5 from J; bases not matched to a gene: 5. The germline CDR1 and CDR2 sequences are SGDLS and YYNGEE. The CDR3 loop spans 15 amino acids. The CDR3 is CASSVAGTGVNEQYF. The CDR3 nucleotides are TGTGCCAGCAGCGTAGCCGGGACAGGGGTAAACGAGCAGTACTTC.

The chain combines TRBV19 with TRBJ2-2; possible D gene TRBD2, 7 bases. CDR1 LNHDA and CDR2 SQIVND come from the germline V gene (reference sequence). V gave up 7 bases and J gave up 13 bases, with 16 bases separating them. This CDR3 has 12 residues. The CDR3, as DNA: TGTGCCAGTACCGGGGGGCCGCAGGGGCTGTTTTTT. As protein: CASTGGPQGLFF.

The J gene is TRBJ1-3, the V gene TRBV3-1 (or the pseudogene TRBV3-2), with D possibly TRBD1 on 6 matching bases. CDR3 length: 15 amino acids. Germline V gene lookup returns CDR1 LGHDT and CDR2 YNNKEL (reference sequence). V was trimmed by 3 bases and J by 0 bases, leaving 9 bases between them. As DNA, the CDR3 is TGTGCCAGCAGCCAGGGGGCTTACTCTGGAAACACCATATATTTT. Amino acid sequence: CASSQGAYSGNTIYF.

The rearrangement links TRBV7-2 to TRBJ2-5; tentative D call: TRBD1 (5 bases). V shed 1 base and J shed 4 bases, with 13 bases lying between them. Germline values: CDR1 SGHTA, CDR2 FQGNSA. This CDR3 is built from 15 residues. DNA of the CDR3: TGTGCCAGCAGCTTAGTACAGGCAAAGGGAGAGACCCAGTACTTC. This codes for CASSLVQAKGETQYF.

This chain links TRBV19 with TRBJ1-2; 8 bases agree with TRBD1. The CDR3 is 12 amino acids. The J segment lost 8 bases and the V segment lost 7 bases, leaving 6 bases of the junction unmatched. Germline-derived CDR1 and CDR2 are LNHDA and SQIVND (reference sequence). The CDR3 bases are TGTGCCAGTACTGACAGGGGTGGAGGCTACACCTTC. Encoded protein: CASTDRGGGYTF.

The CDR3 spells CASSDRTGRAPYEQYF. For the CDR3, the DNA is TGTGCCAGCAGCGACCGAACAGGGAGGGCCCCCTACGAGCAGTACTTC. The chain joins TRBV7-9 to TRBJ2-7; tentative D call: TRBD2 (7 bases). The CDR3 loop spans 16 amino acids. CDR1 and CDR2 from the germline V gene are SEHNR and FQNEAQ (reference sequence). Trimming shortened V by 5 bases and J by 2 bases, and 19 bases separated the two germline ends.

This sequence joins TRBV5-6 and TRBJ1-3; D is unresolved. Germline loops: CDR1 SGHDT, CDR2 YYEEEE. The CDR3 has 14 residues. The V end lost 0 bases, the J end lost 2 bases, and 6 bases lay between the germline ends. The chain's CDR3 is CASSLDGAGNTIYF. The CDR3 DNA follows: TGTGCCAGCAGCTTGGACGGGGCTGGAAACACCATATATTTT. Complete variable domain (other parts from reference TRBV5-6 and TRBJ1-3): DAGVTQSPTHLIKTRGQQVTLRCSPKSGHDTVSWYQQALGQGPQFIFQYYEEEERQRGNFPDRFSGHQFPNYSSELNVNALLLGDSALYLCASSLDGAGNTIYFGEGSWLTVV.

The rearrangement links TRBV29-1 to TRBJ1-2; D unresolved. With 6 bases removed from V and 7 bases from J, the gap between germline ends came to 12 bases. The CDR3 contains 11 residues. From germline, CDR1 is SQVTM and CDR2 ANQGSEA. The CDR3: CSVERVGGYTF. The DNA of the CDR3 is TGCAGCGTGGAACGGGTTGGTGGCTACACCTTC. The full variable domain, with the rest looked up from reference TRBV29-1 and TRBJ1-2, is SAVISQKPSRDICQRGTSLTIQCQVDSQVTMMFWYRQQPGQSLTLIATANQGSEATYESGFVIDKFPISRPNLTFSTLTVSNMSPEDSSIYLCSVERVGGYTFGSGTRLTVV.

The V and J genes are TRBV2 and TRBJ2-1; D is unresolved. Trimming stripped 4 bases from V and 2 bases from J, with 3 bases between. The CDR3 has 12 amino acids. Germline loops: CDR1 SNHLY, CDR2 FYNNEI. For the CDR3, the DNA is TGTGCCAGCAGTGGAGCCTACAATGAGCAGTTCTTC. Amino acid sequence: CASSGAYNEQFF. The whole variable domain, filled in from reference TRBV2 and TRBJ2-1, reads EPEVTQTPSHQVTQMGQEVILRCVPISNHLYFYWYRQILGQKVEFLVSFYNNEISEKSEIFDDQFSVERPDGSNFTLKIRSTKLEDSAMYFCASSGAYNEQFFGPGTRLTVL.

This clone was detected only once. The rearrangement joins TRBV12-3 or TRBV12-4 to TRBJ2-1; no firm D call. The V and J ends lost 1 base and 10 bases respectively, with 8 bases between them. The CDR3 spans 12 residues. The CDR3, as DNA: TGTGCCAGCAGTTTAGTTTACGGCGAGCAGTTCTTC. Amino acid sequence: CASSLVYGEQFF.

The CDR3 sequence: CASSLQGAENIQYF. DNA for the CDR3: TGTGCCAGCAGCTTGCAGGGGGCGGAAAACATTCAGTACTTC. The genes are TRBV5-4 and TRBJ2-4; TRBD1 matches 8 bases. With 1 base clipped from V and 5 bases from J, the junction kept 2 bases outside the gene matches. CDR1 and CDR2 (germline): SGHNT, YYREEE (reference sequence). This CDR3 comprises 14 residues. Variable domain in full (rest from reference TRBV5-4 and TRBJ2-4): ETGVTQSPTHLIKTRGQQVTLRCSSQSGHNTVSWYQQALGQGPQFIFQYYREEENGRGNFPPRFSGLQFPNYSSELNVNALELDDSALYLCASSLQGAENIQYFGAGTRLSVL.

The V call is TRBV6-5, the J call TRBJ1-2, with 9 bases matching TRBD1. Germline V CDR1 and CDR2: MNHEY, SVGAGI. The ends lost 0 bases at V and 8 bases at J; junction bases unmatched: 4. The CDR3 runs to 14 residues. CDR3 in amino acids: CASSYSGTGFGYTF. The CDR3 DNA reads TGTGCCAGCAGTTACTCGGGGACAGGGTTCGGCTACACCTTC.

CDR3 DNA: TGTGCCAGTATCCAAGGAGGCTGGACAGGGGATGGCTACACCTTC. Protein product: CASIQGGWTGDGYTF. This sequence joins TRBV19 and TRBJ1-2; TRBD1 matches 9 bases. CDR3 length: 15 amino acids. Germline loops: CDR1 LNHDA, CDR2 SQIVND (reference sequence). Trimming removed 7 bases from V and 6 bases from J; junction bases left unmatched: 12.

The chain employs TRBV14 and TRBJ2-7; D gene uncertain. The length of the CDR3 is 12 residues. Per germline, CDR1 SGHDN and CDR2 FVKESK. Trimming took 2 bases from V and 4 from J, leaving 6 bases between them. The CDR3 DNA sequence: TGTGCCAGCAGCCAATGGAAATACGAGCAGTACTTC. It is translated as CASSQWKYEQYF.

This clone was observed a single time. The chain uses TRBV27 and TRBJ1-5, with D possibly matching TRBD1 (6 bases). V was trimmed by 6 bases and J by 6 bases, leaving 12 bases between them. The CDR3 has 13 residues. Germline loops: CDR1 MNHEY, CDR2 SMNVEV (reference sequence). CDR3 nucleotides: TGTGCCAGCAGGGGGGCGCAGGGTCAGCCCCAGCATTTT. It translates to CASRGAQGQPQHF.

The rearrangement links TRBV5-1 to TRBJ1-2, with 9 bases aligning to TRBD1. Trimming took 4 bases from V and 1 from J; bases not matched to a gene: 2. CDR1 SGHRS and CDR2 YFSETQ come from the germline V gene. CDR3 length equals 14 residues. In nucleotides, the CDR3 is TGCGCCAGCAGCCCGGACAGGGGTAACTATGGCTACACCTTC. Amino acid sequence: CASSPDRGNYGYTF.

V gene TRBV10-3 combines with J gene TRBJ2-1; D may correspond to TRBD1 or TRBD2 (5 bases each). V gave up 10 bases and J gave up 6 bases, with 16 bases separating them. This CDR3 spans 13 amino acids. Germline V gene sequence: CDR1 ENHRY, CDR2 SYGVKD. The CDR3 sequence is CATNRDGPNEQFF. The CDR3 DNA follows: TGTGCCACTAACCGGGACGGACCCAATGAGCAGTTCTTC.

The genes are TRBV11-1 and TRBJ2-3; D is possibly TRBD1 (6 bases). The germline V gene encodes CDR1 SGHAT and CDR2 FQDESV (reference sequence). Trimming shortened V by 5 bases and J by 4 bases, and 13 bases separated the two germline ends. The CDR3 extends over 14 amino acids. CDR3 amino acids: CASSQGRQADTQYF. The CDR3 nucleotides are TGTGCCAGCAGCCAGGGGCGCCAGGCAGATACGCAGTATTTT.

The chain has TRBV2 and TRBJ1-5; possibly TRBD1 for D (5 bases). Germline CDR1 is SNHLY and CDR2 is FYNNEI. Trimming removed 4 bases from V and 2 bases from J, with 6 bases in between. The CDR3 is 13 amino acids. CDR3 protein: CASSVTGNQPQHF. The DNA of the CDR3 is TGTGCCAGCAGTGTGACAGGCAATCAGCCCCAGCATTTT.

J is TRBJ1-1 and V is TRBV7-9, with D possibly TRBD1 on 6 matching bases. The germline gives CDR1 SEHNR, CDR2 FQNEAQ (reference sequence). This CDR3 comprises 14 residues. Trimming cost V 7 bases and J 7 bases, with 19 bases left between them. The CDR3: CASTKKGGANEAFF. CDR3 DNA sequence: TGTGCCAGCACTAAAAAGGGGGGCGCGAATGAAGCTTTCTTT.

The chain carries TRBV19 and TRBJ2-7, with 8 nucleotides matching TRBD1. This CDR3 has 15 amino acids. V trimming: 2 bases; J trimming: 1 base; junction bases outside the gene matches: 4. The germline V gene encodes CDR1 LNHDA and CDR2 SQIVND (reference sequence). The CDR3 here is CASSITGQGSYEQYF. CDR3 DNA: TGTGCCAGTAGTATAACTGGACAGGGTTCCTACGAGCAGTACTTC. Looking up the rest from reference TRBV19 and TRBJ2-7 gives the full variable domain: DGGITQSPKYLFRKEGQNVTLSCEQNLNHDAMYWYRQDPGQGLRLIYYSQIVNDFQKGDIAEGYSVSREKKESFPLTVTSAQKNPTAFYLCASSITGQGSYEQYFGPGTRLTVT.

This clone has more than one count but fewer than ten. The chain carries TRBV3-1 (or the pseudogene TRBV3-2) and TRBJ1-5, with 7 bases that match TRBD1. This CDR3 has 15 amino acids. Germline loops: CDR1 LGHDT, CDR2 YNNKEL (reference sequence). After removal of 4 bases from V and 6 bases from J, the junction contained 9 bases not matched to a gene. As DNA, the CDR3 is TGTGCCAGCAGCCCAGGCGGAGGGGGCGGTCAGCCCCAGCATTTT. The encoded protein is CASSPGGGGGQPQHF.

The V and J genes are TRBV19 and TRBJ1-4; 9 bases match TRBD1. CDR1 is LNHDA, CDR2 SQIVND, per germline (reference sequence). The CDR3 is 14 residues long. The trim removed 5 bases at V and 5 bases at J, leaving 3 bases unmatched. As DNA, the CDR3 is TGTGCCAGTAGTCAAGGGACAGGGAATGAAAAACTGTTTTTT. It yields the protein CASSQGTGNEKLFF.

The CDR3 loop is CASSIASGGTYNEQFF. The CDR3 DNA reads as TGTGCCAGTAGTATAGCTAGCGGGGGGACCTACAATGAGCAGTTCTTC. V is TRBV19 and J is TRBJ2-1; 11 bases align to TRBD2. Germline V gene lookup returns CDR1 LNHDA and CDR2 SQIVND (reference sequence). J lost 2 bases, V lost 1 base, and 1 base had no gene match. This CDR3 contains 16 residues.

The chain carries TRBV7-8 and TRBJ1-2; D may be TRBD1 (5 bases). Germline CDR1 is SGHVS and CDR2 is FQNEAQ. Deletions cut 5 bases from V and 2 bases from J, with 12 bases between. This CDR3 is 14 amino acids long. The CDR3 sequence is CASSPSRGNYGYTF. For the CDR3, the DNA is TGTGCCAGCAGCCCCAGCCGGGGGAACTATGGCTACACCTTC.

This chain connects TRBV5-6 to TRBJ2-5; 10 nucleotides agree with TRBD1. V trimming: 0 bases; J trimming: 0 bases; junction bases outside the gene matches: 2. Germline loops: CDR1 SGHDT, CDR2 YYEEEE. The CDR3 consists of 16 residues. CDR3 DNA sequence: TGTGCCAGCAGCTTGGGGACAGGGGGGTACCAAGAGACCCAGTACTTC. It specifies CASSLGTGGYQETQYF.